These 18 T cell receptor beta chains were sequenced from one sample in a study of post-analysis software for immune sequencing data. Sequencing libraries made from TCR beta cDNA carried unique molecular identifiers. Each CDR3 protein gets one entry after TCRdb re-called the PCR reads with MiXCR. This sample has roughly 730,000 distinct CDR3 sequences, with 25% to 30% found just once. Study-level results: About 5 TRBV segments were more frequent in patients than controls; TRBV5-6, TRBV5-1 and TRBV20-1 belonged to this group.

The antigens these receptors bind are not known. The sequenced material came from blood. The receptor source for this set is a girl between 10 and 17 years old with multiple sclerosis.

This clonotype occurred many times. The V gene is TRBV6-5, the J gene TRBJ2-7; the D is unclear. CDR1 and CDR2 (germline): MNHEY, SVGAGI. Trimming took 0 bases from V and 3 from J, leaving 12 bases between them. CDR3 length: 15 residues. The CDR3 here is CASSYSPLGVYEQYF. The CDR3 nucleotides are TGTGCCAGCAGTTACTCCCCCCTCGGAGTCTACGAGCAGTACTTC.

V and J are TRBV20-1 and TRBJ1-5; D is perhaps TRBD1 (5 bases). V lost 3 bases to trimming and J lost 4 bases, with 13 bases between them. The CDR3 is 14 residues long. From germline, CDR1 is DFQATT and CDR2 SNEGSKA (reference sequence). CDR3 in amino acids: CSARGSGLNQPQHF. The CDR3 region has the DNA TGCAGTGCTAGGGGATCAGGGCTTAATCAGCCCCAGCATTTT.

This chain uses TRBV29-1 with TRBJ1-2; TRBD1 aligns across 8 bases. V shed 7 bases and J 7 bases; nucleotides not matched to a gene: 11. This CDR3 is built from 13 residues. The V gene's germline CDR1 is SQVTM and CDR2 ANQGSEA. In DNA form, the CDR3 reads TGCAGCGCCGAAGATTGGCAGGGGGCTGGCTACACCTTC. This gives the protein CSAEDWQGAGYTF.

This clonotype was detected only a few times. This chain links TRBV6-6 with TRBJ1-4; 10 nucleotides agree with TRBD1. Germline V CDR1 and CDR2: MNHNY, SVGAGI (reference sequence). CDR3 length equals 14 residues. V was pared by 7 bases and J by 6 bases, with 5 bases of the junction left unmatched. This CDR3 is CASKGTGDDEKLFF. CDR3 nucleotides: TGTGCCAGCAAGGGGACAGGGGATGATGAAAAACTGTTTTTT.

The rearrangement joins TRBV20-1 to TRBJ1-1, with a possible D match to TRBD1 (6 bases). Germline V gene data show CDR1 as DFQATT and CDR2 as SNEGSKA (reference sequence). The CDR3 runs 13 residues. Trimming left V 5 bases short and J 1 base short, with 11 bases between. CDR3 bases: TGCAGTGCTCTGGGACAAAGGAACACTGAAGCTTTCTTT. It translates to CSALGQRNTEAFF.

The chain is built from TRBV7-9 and TRBJ2-4; D tentatively reads TRBD1 or TRBD2 (5 bases each). The J call may be in error: the DNA end matches TRBJ2-7 better. This CDR3 region has 19 residues. Germline CDR1 and CDR2: SEHNR and FQNEAQ (reference sequence). CDR3 sequence: CASSEGSDEGMRTSYEQYF. For the CDR3, the DNA is TGTGCCAGCAGCGAGGGTTCCGATGAGGGGATGCGAACCTCCTACGAGCAGTACTTC.

To note about this clonotype: The junction departs from the called germline gene at one end, perhaps through a read error. This chain links TRBV7-6 with TRBJ2-5; no clear D gene. The CDR3 has 13 residues. CDR1 is SGHVS, CDR2 FNYEAQ, per germline. The CDR3 sequence: CASSLAFQETQDF. DNA of the CDR3: TGTGCCAGCAGCTTAGCCTTCCAAGAGACCCAGGACTTC. The full variable domain, rest sourced from reference TRBV7-6 and TRBJ2-5, is GAGVSQSPRYKVTKRGQDVALRCDPISGHVSLYWYRQALGQGPEFLTYFNYEAQQDKSGLPNDRFSAERPEGSISTLTIQRTEQRDSAMYRCASSLAFQETQDFGPGTRLLVL.

This clonotype occurred many times. The chain combines TRBV7-2 with TRBJ1-5, with 7 bases that match TRBD1. The germline CDR1 and CDR2 sequences are SGHTA and FQGNSA. This CDR3 is built from 14 residues. V was pared by 5 bases and J by 3 bases, with 4 bases of the junction left unmatched. The CDR3, as DNA: TGTGCCAGCAGCAGGGACAGACTCAATCAGCCCCAGCATTTT. The encoded protein is CASSRDRLNQPQHF. The whole variable domain, remainder taken from reference TRBV7-2 and TRBJ1-5, is GAGVSQSPSNKVTEKGKDVELRCDPISGHTALYWYRQSLGQGLEFLIYFQGNSAPDKSGLPSDRFSAERTGGSVSTLTIQRTQQEDSAVYLCASSRDRLNQPQHFGDGTRLSIL.

This clonotype has only a few counts. The V and J genes are TRBV9 and TRBJ2-1, with 7 positions matching TRBD2. Germline CDR1 reads SGDLS; CDR2 reads YYNGEE. With 0 bases clipped from V and 5 bases from J, the junction kept 8 bases outside the gene matches. This CDR3 has 16 amino acids. CDR3: CASSVGPSGGHNEQFF. The DNA of the CDR3 is TGTGCCAGCAGCGTAGGACCCTCGGGAGGCCACAATGAGCAGTTCTTC.

The rearrangement joins TRBV12-3 or TRBV12-4 to TRBJ1-1, with 9 bases matching TRBD1. The CDR3 is 13 amino acids. With V trimmed by 10 bases and J by 5 bases, 8 bases remained unmatched. CDR3 protein: CAISGQGETEAFF. For the CDR3, the DNA is TGTGCCATCTCGGGACAGGGAGAAACTGAAGCTTTCTTT.

This sequence joins TRBV20-1 and TRBJ2-3; possible D gene TRBD1, 6 bases. Germline V gene data show CDR1 as DFQATT and CDR2 as SNEGSKA (reference sequence). Trimming took 0 bases from V and 1 from J, leaving 17 bases between them. The CDR3 runs to 17 residues. The CDR3 DNA reads as TGCAGTGCTAGAGATTTGGGGGCAGGGCGGGGCACAGATACGCAGTATTTT. Its protein product is CSARDLGAGRGTDTQYF.

V usage is TRBV7-9 and J usage is TRBJ1-5; 10 bases fit TRBD1. CDR1 is SEHNR and CDR2 is FQNEAQ in the germline V gene (reference sequence). Germline trimming cut 6 bases from V and 7 bases from J; bases unmatched to any gene: 9. This CDR3 comprises 15 residues. CDR3 DNA: TGTGCCAGCAGTCGGACAGGGGGAGTAAGCCAGCCCCAGCATTTT. Translating it yields CASSRTGGVSQPQHF.

The V gene is TRBV29-1, the J gene TRBJ1-1, with D perhaps matching TRBD1 (6 bases). The V gene's germline CDR1 is SQVTM and CDR2 ANQGSEA. V was pared by 6 bases and J by 0 bases, with 14 bases between. The CDR3 is 14 residues long. CDR3 in amino acids: CSVQGELMNTEAFF. The CDR3 DNA is TGCAGCGTACAGGGAGAACTTATGAACACTGAAGCTTTCTTT. Looking up the rest from reference TRBV29-1 and TRBJ1-1 gives the full variable domain: SAVISQKPSRDICQRGTSLTIQCQVDSQVTMMFWYRQQPGQSLTLIATANQGSEATYESGFVIDKFPISRPNLTFSTLTVSNMSPEDSSIYLCSVQGELMNTEAFFGQGTRLTVV.

In its sample, this clonotype was seen many times. V and J are TRBV29-1 and TRBJ2-1, with D perhaps matching TRBD1 or TRBD2 (5 bases each). CDR1 is SQVTM and CDR2 is ANQGSEA in the germline V gene. V lost 0 bases and J 4 bases, leaving 13 bases between the germline ends. This CDR3 has 15 amino acids. CDR3: CSVEDRDQIYNEQFF. The CDR3 DNA is TGCAGCGTTGAAGATAGGGACCAAATATACAATGAGCAGTTCTTC.

The chain combines TRBV16 with TRBJ1-2; D unclear. V was clipped by 2 bases and J by 9 bases, with 10 bases between them. CDR1 is KGHSY and CDR2 is FQNENV in the germline V gene. The CDR3 is 12 amino acids. CDR3 in amino acids: CASSQPAASYTF. In DNA form, the CDR3 reads TGTGCCAGCAGCCAACCCGCGGCGAGCTACACCTTC.

The table lists this clonotype with a few counts. CDR3 bases: TGTGCCAGCAGGCCGGGACTAGCGGCTTACGAGCAGTACTTC. Protein: CASRPGLAAYEQYF. The chain carries TRBV12-3 or TRBV12-4 and TRBJ2-7; 11 bases fit TRBD2. The CDR3 has 14 residues. Trimming removed 6 bases from V and 4 bases from J; junction bases left unmatched: 5.

Regarding this clonotype: At one boundary the junction diverges from the germline segment, which might be a read error. The chain employs TRBV5-1 and TRBJ1-1; D is possibly TRBD1 (5 bases). The length of the CDR3 is 13 residues. Germline-derived CDR1 and CDR2 are SGHRS and YFSETQ. The CDR3 nucleotides read TGTGCCAGCAGCCCCTTGGGGGACACTGAAGCTTTCTTT. Translating gives CASSPLGDTEAFF.

This clonotype occurred a few times. The genes are TRBV6-1 and TRBJ2-3, with a possible D match to TRBD2 (6 bases). Trimming pared 5 bases from V and 4 bases from J, leaving 25 bases between. The CDR3 is 18 amino acids. CDR1 is MNHNS and CDR2 is SASEGT in the germline V gene. The CDR3 DNA is TGTGCCAGCAGTACAAGACCGGGACTTCTCCCTACCCCAGATACGCAGTATTTT. Its translation: CASSTRPGLLPTPDTQYF.